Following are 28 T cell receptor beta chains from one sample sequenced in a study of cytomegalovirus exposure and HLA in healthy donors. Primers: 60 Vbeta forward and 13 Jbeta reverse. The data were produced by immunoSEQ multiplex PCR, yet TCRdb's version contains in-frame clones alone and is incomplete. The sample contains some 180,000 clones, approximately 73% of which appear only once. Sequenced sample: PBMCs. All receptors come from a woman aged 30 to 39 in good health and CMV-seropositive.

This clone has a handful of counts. CDR3 sequence reads: CASRAPSSYEQYF. CDR3 DNA sequence: TGTGCCAGCAGAGCCCCAAGCTCCTACGAGCAGTACTTC. The genes are TRBV6-6 and TRBJ2-7, with D unresolved. This CDR3 contains 13 residues. The V and J ends lost 6 bases and 0 bases respectively, with 9 bases between them. Germline-derived CDR1 and CDR2 are MNHNY and SVGAGI (reference sequence).

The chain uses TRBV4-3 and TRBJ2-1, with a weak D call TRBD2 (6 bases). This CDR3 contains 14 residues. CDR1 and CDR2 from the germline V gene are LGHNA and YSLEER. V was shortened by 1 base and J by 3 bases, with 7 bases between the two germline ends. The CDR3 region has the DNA TGCGCCAGCAGCCAAGGGGGGGACTACAATGAGCAGTTCTTC. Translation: CASSQGGDYNEQFF.

CDR3 sequence (DNA): TGTGCCAGCAGCGTAGCGAGGGACAGAAGCGAGATTGCCCCAACCGGGGAGCTGTTTTTT. Amino acid sequence: CASSVARDRSEIAPTGELFF. This chain connects TRBV9 to TRBJ2-2, with 7 nucleotides matching TRBD1. Germline V lookup: CDR1 SGDLS, CDR2 YYNGEE. This CDR3 spans 20 amino acids. Unmatched junction bases numbered 19, after V lost 0 bases and J lost 5 bases.

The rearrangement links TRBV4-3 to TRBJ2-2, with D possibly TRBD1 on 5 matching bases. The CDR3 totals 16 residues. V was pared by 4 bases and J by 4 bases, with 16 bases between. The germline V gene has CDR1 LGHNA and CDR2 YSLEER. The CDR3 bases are TGCGCCAGCAGCCCGGATTTGGGGCCCGGCACCGGGGAGCTGTTTTTT. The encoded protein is CASSPDLGPGTGELFF.

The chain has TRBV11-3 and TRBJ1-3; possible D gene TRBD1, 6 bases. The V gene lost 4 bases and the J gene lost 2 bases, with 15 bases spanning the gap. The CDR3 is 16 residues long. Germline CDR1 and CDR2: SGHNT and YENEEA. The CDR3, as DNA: TGTGCCAGCAGCTCAGCCTTCGCAGGGGCTGGAAACACCATATATTTT. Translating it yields CASSSAFAGAGNTIYF.

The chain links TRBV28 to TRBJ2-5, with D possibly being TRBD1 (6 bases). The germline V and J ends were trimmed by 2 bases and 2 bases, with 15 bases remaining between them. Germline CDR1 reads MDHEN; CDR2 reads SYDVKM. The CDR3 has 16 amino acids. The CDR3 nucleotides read TGTGCCAGCAGTTTAGGCTCCCGGACAGTTCAAGAGACCCAGTACTTC. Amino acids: CASSLGSRTVQETQYF.

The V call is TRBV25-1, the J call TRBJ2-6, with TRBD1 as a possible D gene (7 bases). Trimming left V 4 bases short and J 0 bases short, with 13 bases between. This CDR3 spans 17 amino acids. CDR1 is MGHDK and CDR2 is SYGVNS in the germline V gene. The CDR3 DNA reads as TGTGCCAGCAGTGCGGGGGACAGACCCTCTGGGGCCAACGTCCTGACTTTC. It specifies CASSAGDRPSGANVLTF.

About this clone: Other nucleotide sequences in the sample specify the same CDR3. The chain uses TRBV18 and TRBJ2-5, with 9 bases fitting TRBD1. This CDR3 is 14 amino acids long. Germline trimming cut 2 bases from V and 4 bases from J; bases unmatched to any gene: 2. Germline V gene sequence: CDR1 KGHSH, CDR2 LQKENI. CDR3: CASSPGTGRETQYF. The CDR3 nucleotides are TGTGCCAGCTCACCAGGGACAGGGCGAGAGACCCAGTACTTC.

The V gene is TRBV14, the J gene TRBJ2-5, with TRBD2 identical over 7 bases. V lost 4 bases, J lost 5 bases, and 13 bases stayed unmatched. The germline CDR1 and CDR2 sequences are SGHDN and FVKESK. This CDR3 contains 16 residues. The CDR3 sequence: CASSRNAGGRGETQYF. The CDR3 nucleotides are TGTGCCAGCAGCCGGAATGCAGGCGGGAGAGGGGAGACCCAGTACTTC.

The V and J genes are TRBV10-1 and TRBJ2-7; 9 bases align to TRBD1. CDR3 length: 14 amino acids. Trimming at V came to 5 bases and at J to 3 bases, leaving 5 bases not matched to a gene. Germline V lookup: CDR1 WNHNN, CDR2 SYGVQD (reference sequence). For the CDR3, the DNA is TGCGCCAGCAGTTCAGGGACAGGGATCTACGAGCAGTACTTC. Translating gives CASSSGTGIYEQYF.

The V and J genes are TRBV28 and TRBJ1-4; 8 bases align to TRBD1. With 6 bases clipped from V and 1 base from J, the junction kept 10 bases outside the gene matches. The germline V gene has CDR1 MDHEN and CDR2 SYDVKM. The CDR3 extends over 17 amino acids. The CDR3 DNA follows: TGTGCCAGCAGACCCGGGACAGGCAGAGAAACTAATGAAAAACTGTTTTTT. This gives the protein CASRPGTGRETNEKLFF.

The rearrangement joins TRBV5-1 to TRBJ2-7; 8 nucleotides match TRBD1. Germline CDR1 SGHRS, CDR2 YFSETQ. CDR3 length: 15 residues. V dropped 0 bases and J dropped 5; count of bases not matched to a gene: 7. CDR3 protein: CASSLELRGLDEQYF. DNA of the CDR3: TGCGCCAGCAGCTTGGAGCTCAGGGGGCTCGACGAGCAGTACTTC.

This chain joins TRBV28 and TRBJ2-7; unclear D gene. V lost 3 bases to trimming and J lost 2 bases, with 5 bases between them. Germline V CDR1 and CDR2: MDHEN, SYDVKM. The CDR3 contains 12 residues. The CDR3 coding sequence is TGTGCCAGCAGTTTCCAGACCTACGAGCAGTACTTC. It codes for CASSFQTYEQYF.

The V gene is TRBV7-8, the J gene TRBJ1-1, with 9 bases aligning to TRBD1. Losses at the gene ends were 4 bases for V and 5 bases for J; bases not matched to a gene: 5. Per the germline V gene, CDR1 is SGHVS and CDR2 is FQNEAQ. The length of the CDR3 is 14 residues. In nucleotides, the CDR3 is TGTGCCAGCAGCTCACAGGGGGCAGGGACTGAAGCTTTCTTT. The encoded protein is CASSSQGAGTEAFF.

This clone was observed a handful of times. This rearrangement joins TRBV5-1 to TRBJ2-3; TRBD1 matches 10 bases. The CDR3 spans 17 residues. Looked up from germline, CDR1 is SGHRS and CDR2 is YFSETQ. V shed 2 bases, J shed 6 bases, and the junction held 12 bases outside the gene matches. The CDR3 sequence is CASSFAPTGGNGDTQYF. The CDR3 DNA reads TGCGCCAGCAGCTTCGCCCCGACAGGGGGCAACGGGGATACGCAGTATTTT.

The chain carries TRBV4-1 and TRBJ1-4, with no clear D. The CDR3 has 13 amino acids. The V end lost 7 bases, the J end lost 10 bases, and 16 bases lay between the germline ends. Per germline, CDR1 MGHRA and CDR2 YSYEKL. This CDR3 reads CASNFREGRKLFF. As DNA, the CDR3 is TGCGCCAGCAATTTTCGGGAGGGTAGAAAACTGTTTTTT.

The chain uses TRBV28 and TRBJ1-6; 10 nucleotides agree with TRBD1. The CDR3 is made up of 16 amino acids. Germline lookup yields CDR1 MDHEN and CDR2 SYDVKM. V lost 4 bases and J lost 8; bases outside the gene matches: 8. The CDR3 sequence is CASSSPSGQGYSPLHF. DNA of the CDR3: TGTGCCAGCAGTTCACCATCGGGACAGGGGTATTCACCCCTCCACTTT.

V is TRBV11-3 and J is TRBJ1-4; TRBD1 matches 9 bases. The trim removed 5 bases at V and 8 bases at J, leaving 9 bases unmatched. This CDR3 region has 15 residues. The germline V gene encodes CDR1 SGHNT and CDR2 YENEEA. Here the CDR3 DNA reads TGTGCCAGCAGCCGGACGACAGGGGGTGGAGAAAAACTGTTTTTT. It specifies CASSRTTGGGEKLFF.

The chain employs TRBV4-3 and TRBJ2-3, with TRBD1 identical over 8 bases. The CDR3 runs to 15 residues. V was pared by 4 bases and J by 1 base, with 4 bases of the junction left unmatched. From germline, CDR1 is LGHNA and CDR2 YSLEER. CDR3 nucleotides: TGCGCCAGCAGCCTTCGGACAGGGCGCACAGATACGCAGTATTTT. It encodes CASSLRTGRTDTQYF.

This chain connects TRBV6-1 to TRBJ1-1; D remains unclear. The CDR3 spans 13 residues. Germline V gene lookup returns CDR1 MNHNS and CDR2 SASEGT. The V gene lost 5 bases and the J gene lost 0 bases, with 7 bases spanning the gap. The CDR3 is CASSTNMNTEAFF. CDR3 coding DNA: TGTGCCAGCAGTACAAACATGAACACTGAAGCTTTCTTT.

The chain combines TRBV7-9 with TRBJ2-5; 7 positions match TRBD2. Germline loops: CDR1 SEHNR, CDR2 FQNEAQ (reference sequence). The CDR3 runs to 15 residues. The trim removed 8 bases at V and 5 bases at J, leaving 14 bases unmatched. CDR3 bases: TGTGCCAGCGGCCCTCGGCAGGCGGGGGATGAGACCCAGTACTTC. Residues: CASGPRQAGDETQYF.

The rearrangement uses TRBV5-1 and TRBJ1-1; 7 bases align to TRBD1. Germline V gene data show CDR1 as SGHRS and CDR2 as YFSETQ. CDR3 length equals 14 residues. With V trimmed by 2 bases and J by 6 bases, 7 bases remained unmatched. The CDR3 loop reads CASSLGQARAEAFF. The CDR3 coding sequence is TGCGCCAGCAGCTTAGGACAGGCTAGGGCTGAAGCTTTCTTT.

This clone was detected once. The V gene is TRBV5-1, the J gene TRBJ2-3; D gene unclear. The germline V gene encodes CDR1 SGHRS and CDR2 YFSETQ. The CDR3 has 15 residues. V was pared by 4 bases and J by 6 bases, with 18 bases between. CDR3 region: CASSLQTGRLDTQYF. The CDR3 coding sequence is TGCGCCAGCAGCCTCCAGACGGGTAGACTGGATACGCAGTATTTT.

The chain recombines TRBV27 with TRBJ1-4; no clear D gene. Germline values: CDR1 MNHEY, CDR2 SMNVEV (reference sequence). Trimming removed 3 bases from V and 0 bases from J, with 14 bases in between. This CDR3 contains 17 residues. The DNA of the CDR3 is TGTGCCAGCAGTTTGGGCCCCGGGAGGGCAACTAATGAAAAACTGTTTTTT. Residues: CASSLGPGRATNEKLFF.

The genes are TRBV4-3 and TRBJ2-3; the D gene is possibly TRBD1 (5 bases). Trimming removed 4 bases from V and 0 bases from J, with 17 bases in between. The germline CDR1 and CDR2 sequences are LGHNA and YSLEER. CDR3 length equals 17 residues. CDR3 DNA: TGCGCCAGCAGCCGGGGCGTCGGCGATTCTAGCACAGATACGCAGTATTTT. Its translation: CASSRGVGDSSTDTQYF.

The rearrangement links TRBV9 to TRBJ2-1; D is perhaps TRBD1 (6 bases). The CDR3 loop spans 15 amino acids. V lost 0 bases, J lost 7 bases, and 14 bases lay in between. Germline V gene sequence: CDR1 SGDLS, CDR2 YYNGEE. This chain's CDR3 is CASSVGQGRSNEQFF. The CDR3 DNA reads TGTGCCAGCAGCGTAGGTCAGGGGCGGTCGAATGAGCAGTTCTTC.

The CDR3 spells CASSLEGQPGELFF. The CDR3 region has the DNA TGTGCCAGCAGCTTAGAGGGGCAACCCGGGGAGCTGTTTTTT. This chain uses TRBV7-2 with TRBJ2-2, with D perhaps matching TRBD1 (5 bases). Trimming shortened V by 1 base and J by 6 bases, and 9 bases separated the two germline ends. This CDR3 has 14 residues. Per the germline V gene, CDR1 is SGHTA and CDR2 is FQGNSA.

DNA for the CDR3: TGCGCCAGCAGCTGGACAACAGATACGCAGTATTTT. Translating gives CASSWTTDTQYF. The V gene is TRBV5-1, the J gene TRBJ2-3; D perhaps matches TRBD1 (5 bases). The germline V gene encodes CDR1 SGHRS and CDR2 YFSETQ. This CDR3 is built from 12 residues. Between the trimmed V and J ends, which lost 3 bases and 3 bases, there was a span of 5 bases.